The clone carrying this TCR beta chain has only one observation. This sample is part of a study of metastatic and nonmetastatic thyroid tumors. V shed 1 base and J 3 bases; nucleotides not matched to a gene: 5. This CDR3 is 16 amino acids long. CDR1 is SGHRS, CDR2 YFSETQ, per germline. Thyroid surgery was preceded by no treatment in any patient. TCRdb reprocessed the PCR reads via MiXCR. The data show 43,000 or so clones, with around 23% seen just once and around 3% held by the top ten. Sequencing was performed on blood. This chain joins TRBV5-1 and TRBJ2-3; TRBD1 matches 10 bases. The clonotype was recovered from a male donor with papillary thyroid cancer or a benign thyroid nodule (not recorded which). Some clones in this sample may be carry-over from other donors' samples. DNA for the CDR3: TGCGCCAGCAGCTTGTGGGGGGACAGGGGAACAGATACGCAGTATTTT. Its protein product is CASSLWGDRGTDTQYF.